These 25 T cell receptor beta chains came from one sample sequenced in a study of blood T cell repertoires in COVID-19. Sequenced by immunoSEQ multiplex PCR; TCRdb stores in-frame clones only, minus some. Found here are about 210,000 clones, about 83% of them singletons; the top ten hold about 8.9%. Sequences were obtained from peripheral blood. The origin of the receptors is a woman aged 50 to 60 with acute or convalescent COVID-19.

The rearrangement links TRBV24-1 to TRBJ2-2, with D possibly TRBD1 on 6 matching bases. The CDR3 loop spans 17 amino acids. Between the trimmed V and J ends, which lost 0 bases and 4 bases, there was a span of 14 bases. CDR1 and CDR2 (germline): KGHDR, SFDVKD. CDR3: CATSDLRAGVSTGELFF. CDR3 sequence (DNA): TGTGCCACCAGTGATTTGAGGGCAGGGGTGAGCACCGGGGAGCTGTTTTTT.

V is TRBV4-2 and J is TRBJ2-7, with TRBD2 matching over 11 bases. The germline V gene has CDR1 LGHNA and CDR2 YNFKEQ. V gave up 0 bases and J gave up 3 bases; unmatched junction bases: 4. This CDR3 spans 16 amino acids. CDR3 sequence reads: CASSQDVAGGFYEQYF. CDR3 in DNA: TGTGCCAGCAGCCAAGATGTAGCGGGGGGGTTCTACGAGCAGTACTTC.

The V call is TRBV2, the J call TRBJ2-5, with a possible D match to TRBD2 (5 bases). V was pared by 7 bases and J by 1 base, with 10 bases between. Germline CDR1 SNHLY, CDR2 FYNNEI. The CDR3 loop spans 13 amino acids. In nucleotides, the CDR3 is TGTGCCAGCACGCGGGCCTCCCAAGAGACCCAGTACTTC. This encodes CASTRASQETQYF.

V usage is TRBV29-1 and J usage is TRBJ2-1; the D is unclear. This CDR3 has 8 residues. Looked up from germline, CDR1 is SQVTM and CDR2 is ANQGSEA. Between the trimmed V and J ends, which lost 3 bases and 13 bases, there was a span of 4 bases. DNA of the CDR3: TGCAGCGTTGACTCTCAGTTCTTC. Amino acid sequence: CSVDSQFF.

The chain couples TRBV5-1 to TRBJ1-2, with a possible D match to TRBD1 (6 bases). The CDR3 sequence is 15 residues long. Trimming removed 2 bases at V and 2 bases at J, with 13 bases between. Germline V gene data show CDR1 as SGHRS and CDR2 as YFSETQ. This CDR3 reads CASSFTGTPNYGYTF. As DNA, the CDR3 is TGCGCCAGCAGCTTTACGGGGACACCAAACTATGGCTACACCTTC.

This clone was found many times. The chain links TRBV29-1 to TRBJ2-2, with 8 bases aligning to TRBD2. CDR3 size: 13 residues. Germline V gene data show CDR1 as SQVTM and CDR2 as ANQGSEA. V lost 6 bases to trimming and J lost 3 bases; unmatched junction nucleotides: 3. CDR3 DNA: TGCAGCGTCAGCGGGAGCGACACCGGGGAGCTGTTTTTT. Protein: CSVSGSDTGELFF.

Only a few counts were recorded for this clone. The genes are TRBV10-3 and TRBJ2-7; 8 bases are a match to TRBD1. The germline V gene has CDR1 ENHRY and CDR2 SYGVKD. The length of the CDR3 is 14 residues. V dropped 2 bases and J dropped 12; count of bases not matched to a gene: 12. CDR3 protein: CAISEDRGARIRYF. In DNA, the CDR3 is TGTGCCATCAGTGAGGACAGGGGCGCCCGGATTAGGTACTTC.

The chain employs TRBV7-9 and TRBJ1-2; the match to TRBD1 covers 7 bases. The V and J ends lost 1 base and 0 bases, in that order; junction bases with no gene match: 8. This CDR3 has 17 residues. Germline assignment: CDR1 SEHNR and CDR2 FQNEAQ (reference sequence). As DNA, the CDR3 is TGTGCCAGCAGCTTAGGAGGTACAGGGACAGCTAACTATGGCTACACCTTC. Translating it yields CASSLGGTGTANYGYTF. Full variable domain (rest looked up from reference TRBV7-9 and TRBJ1-2): DTGVSQNPRHKITKRGQNVTFRCDPISEHNRLYWYRQTLGQGPEFLTYFQNEAQLEKSRLLSDRFSAERPKGSFSTLEIQRTEQGDSAMYLCASSLGGTGTANYGYTFGSGTRLTVV.

This clone showed up just once. This CDR3 reads CASSTYRGSYEQYF. The CDR3 nucleotides read TGTGCCAGCAGCACCTACAGGGGTAGCTACGAGCAGTACTTC. This rearrangement joins TRBV11-2 to TRBJ2-7, with TRBD1 matching 7 bases. Germline V gene lookup returns CDR1 SGHAT and CDR2 FQNNGV. The CDR3 is 14 amino acids. J was trimmed by 3 bases and V by 5 bases; bases with no gene match: 7.

The rearrangement joins TRBV27 to TRBJ1-2, with D uncertain. V shed 9 bases and J shed 5 bases, with 19 bases lying between them. The CDR3 sequence is 14 residues long. Germline loops: CDR1 MNHEY, CDR2 SMNVEV (reference sequence). In nucleotides, the CDR3 is TGTGCCAGTAAACCGGGAGCAACGGTTTATGGCTACACCTTC. Its protein product is CASKPGATVYGYTF.

About this clone itself: Other DNA sequences of this sample code for an identical CDR3. The CDR3, as DNA: TGCGCCAGCAGCTTAAGTGGGACAGGACTATATGGCTACACCTTC. Amino acids: CASSLSGTGLYGYTF. The chain couples TRBV5-1 to TRBJ1-2; 8 bases line up with TRBD1. V was pared by 2 bases and J by 5 bases, with 8 bases of the junction left unmatched. CDR1 is SGHRS and CDR2 is YFSETQ in the germline V gene. The CDR3 is 15 amino acids.

The CDR3: CASRRAGGSSYEQYF. CDR3 sequence (DNA): TGTGCCAGCAGGAGAGCGGGAGGGTCCTCCTACGAGCAGTACTTC. The J gene is TRBJ2-7, the V gene TRBV2; TRBD2 aligns across 10 bases. V was clipped by 6 bases and J by 0 bases; unmatched bases: 5. In germline, CDR1 is SNHLY, CDR2 FYNNEI. This CDR3 contains 15 residues.

The chain recombines TRBV5-6 with TRBJ2-2, with 8 nucleotides matching TRBD2. The junction had 13 bases not matched to a gene; V was cut back by 4 bases and J by 5 bases. The CDR3 extends over 17 amino acids. Germline V lookup: CDR1 SGHDT, CDR2 YYEEEE. In DNA, the CDR3 is TGTGCCAGCAGCGCCCAACTAGCGGCGGGACTTACCGGGGAGCTGTTTTTT. It encodes CASSAQLAAGLTGELFF.

The V and J genes are TRBV6-5 and TRBJ2-3; D perhaps matches TRBD1 (6 bases). Germline CDR1 and CDR2: MNHEY and SVGAGI. The CDR3 length is 15 residues. The germline V and J ends were trimmed by 6 bases and 1 base, with 14 bases remaining between them. CDR3 in DNA: TGTGCCAGCAGCTCCCAGGCAGGGGGCACAGATACGCAGTATTTT. It yields the protein CASSSQAGGTDTQYF.

V is TRBV19 and J is TRBJ1-1; TRBD1 matches at 7 bases. This CDR3 has 17 amino acids. After removal of 6 bases from V and 5 bases from J, the junction contained 18 bases not matched to a gene. CDR1 LNHDA and CDR2 SQIVND come from the germline V gene (reference sequence). The CDR3: CASRTGKGHGRWTEAFF. CDR3 nucleotide sequence: TGTGCCAGTAGGACAGGGAAGGGACATGGGCGGTGGACTGAAGCTTTCTTT.

This rearrangement joins TRBV5-1 to TRBJ2-2; 13 bases fit TRBD2. CDR1 and CDR2 (germline): SGHRS, YFSETQ. This CDR3 region has 17 residues. V lost 4 bases, J lost 6 bases, and 9 bases stayed unmatched. Here the CDR3 reads CASSMGLAGIDAGELFF. The CDR3 nucleotides are TGCGCCAGCAGCATGGGACTAGCGGGAATAGACGCCGGGGAGCTGTTTTTT.

This sequence joins TRBV10-1 and TRBJ2-5; 9 bases line up with TRBD2. With V trimmed by 6 bases and J by 3 bases, 14 bases remained unmatched. The CDR3 is made up of 17 amino acids. Germline CDR1 is WNHNN and CDR2 is SYGVQD (reference sequence). The DNA of the CDR3 is TGCGCCAGCAGCCCTTATCAGACTAGCGGAGCCGAAGAGACCCAGTACTTC. Translating gives CASSPYQTSGAEETQYF.

The J gene is TRBJ2-5, the V gene TRBV12-3 or TRBV12-4; the D gene is possibly TRBD2 (5 bases). V gave up 6 bases and J gave up 7 bases, with 9 bases separating them. The CDR3 sequence is 11 residues long. This CDR3 is CASRVRGTQYF. In nucleotides, the CDR3 is TGTGCCAGCAGGGTCCGGGGGACCCAGTACTTC.

This clone appeared a single time. This chain connects TRBV21-1 to TRBJ1-5. TRBV21-1 is classified as a pseudogene. The CDR3 is 16 amino acids. In DNA form, the CDR3 reads TGTGCCAGCAGCCGGGACTGGGATAATAGCAATCAGCCCCAGCATTTT. This sequence encodes CASSRDWDNSNQPQHF.

V is TRBV5-1 and J is TRBJ2-7; 10 bases map to TRBD2. The V segment lost 4 bases and the J segment 1 base; nucleotides outside the gene matches: 5. Germline-derived CDR1 and CDR2 are SGHRS and YFSETQ. The CDR3 runs to 15 residues. The CDR3 sequence: CASSPAGLASYEQYF. The CDR3 nucleotides are TGCGCCAGCAGCCCGGCGGGACTAGCGTCCTACGAGCAGTACTTC.

The genes are TRBV7-9 and TRBJ1-2; D is perhaps TRBD1 (6 bases). The germline V gene has CDR1 SEHNR and CDR2 FQNEAQ (reference sequence). This CDR3 region has 13 residues. Trimming pared 5 bases from V and 8 bases from J, leaving 15 bases between. The CDR3 DNA reads as TGTGCCAGCAGCCCTTCCTCCCAGGGGGGCTACACCTTC. This sequence encodes CASSPSSQGGYTF. The complete variable domain, with remaining parts taken from reference TRBV7-9 and TRBJ1-2, reads DTGVSQNPRHKITKRGQNVTFRCDPISEHNRLYWYRQTLGQGPEFLTYFQNEAQLEKSRLLSDRFSAERPKGSFSTLEIQRTEQGDSAMYLCASSPSSQGGYTFGSGTRLTVV.

This clone was counted once. The V and J genes are TRBV20-1 and TRBJ2-2; D remains ambiguous. Trimming shortened V by 6 bases and J by 6 bases, and 8 bases separated the two germline ends. CDR1 is DFQATT, CDR2 SNEGSKA, per germline (reference sequence). The CDR3 loop spans 11 amino acids. CDR3 loop: CSARSPGELFF. The CDR3, as DNA: TGCAGTGCCAGGTCCCCCGGGGAGCTGTTTTTT.

The chain uses TRBV6-4 and TRBJ2-3, with D perhaps matching TRBD2 (5 bases). Germline assignment: CDR1 MRHNA and CDR2 SNTAGT. The V and J ends lost 3 bases and 0 bases respectively, with 13 bases between them. CDR3 length: 16 residues. The CDR3 DNA reads as TGTGCCAGCAGTGAGAATGGTGGCGGGAGCACAGATACGCAGTATTTT. Translation: CASSENGGGSTDTQYF.

The gene calls are TRBV20-1 and TRBJ2-1; a weak D match, TRBD2 (7 bases). V lost 3 bases, J lost 6 bases, and 12 bases lay in between. This CDR3 has 13 residues. Germline values: CDR1 DFQATT, CDR2 SNEGSKA (reference sequence). The CDR3 region has the DNA TGCAGTGCTAGTAGGGGGGGGCTCAATGAGCAGTTCTTC. This translates into CSASRGGLNEQFF.

The chain joins TRBV5-1 to TRBJ2-7; 8 bases are shared with TRBD2. V lost 4 bases and J lost 7; bases outside the gene matches: 10. This CDR3 has 14 residues. CDR1 and CDR2 from the germline V gene are SGHRS and YFSETQ. The CDR3 nucleotides are TGCGCCAGCAGCCCGGGACTAGTCCACCTTGAGCAGTACTTC. Translated, it gives CASSPGLVHLEQYF.